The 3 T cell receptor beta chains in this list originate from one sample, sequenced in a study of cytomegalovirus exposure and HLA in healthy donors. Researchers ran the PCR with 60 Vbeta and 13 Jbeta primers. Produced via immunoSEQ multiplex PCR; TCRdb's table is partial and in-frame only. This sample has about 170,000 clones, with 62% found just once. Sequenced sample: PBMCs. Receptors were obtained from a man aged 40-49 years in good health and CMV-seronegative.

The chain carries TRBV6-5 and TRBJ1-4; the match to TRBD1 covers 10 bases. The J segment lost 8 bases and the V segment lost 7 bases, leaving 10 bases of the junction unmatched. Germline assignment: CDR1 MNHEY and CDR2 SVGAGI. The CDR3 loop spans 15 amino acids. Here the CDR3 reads CASKTGGESEEKLFF. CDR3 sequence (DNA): TGTGCCAGCAAGACAGGGGGCGAATCGGAAGAAAAACTGTTTTTT.

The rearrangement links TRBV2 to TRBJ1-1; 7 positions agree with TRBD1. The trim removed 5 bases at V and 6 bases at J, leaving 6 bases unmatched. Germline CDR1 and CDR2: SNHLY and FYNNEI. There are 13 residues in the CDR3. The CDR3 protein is CASSQTGSAEAFF. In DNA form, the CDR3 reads TGTGCCAGCAGTCAGACAGGGAGCGCTGAAGCTTTCTTT.

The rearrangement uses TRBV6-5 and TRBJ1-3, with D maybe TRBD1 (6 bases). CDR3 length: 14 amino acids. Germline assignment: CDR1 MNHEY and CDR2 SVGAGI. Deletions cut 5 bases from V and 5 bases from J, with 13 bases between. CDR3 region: CASSLRDTRNTIYF. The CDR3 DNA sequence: TGTGCCAGCAGTCTCCGGGACACTCGAAACACCATATATTTT.